The 12 T cell receptor beta chains below all came from one sample that was sequenced in a study of T cells in Graves' hyperthyroidism and ophthalmopathy. Researchers amplified the TCR beta CDR3 regions from RNA transcripts. In the first-round RT-PCR of the TCR CDR3, the HTBI primer set was used. TCRdb fed the multiplex PCR reads into MiXCR, producing one record per CDR3 protein. The repertoire consists of about 640,000 distinct CDR3 sequences, with around 20% occurring once and the leading ten covering 34%. The source material was blood. The receptors originated from a man under 40 with Graves' ophthalmopathy.

This clonotype turned up a few times. This CDR3 reads CASSPGTGPTYEQYF. Here the CDR3 DNA reads TGTGCCAGCAGCCCCGGGACAGGGCCCACCTACGAGCAGTACTTC. The V call is TRBV3-1, the J call TRBJ2-7, with TRBD1 matching 9 bases. V was pared by 4 bases and J by 2 bases, with 6 bases of the junction left unmatched. Germline lookup yields CDR1 LGHDT and CDR2 YNNKEL (reference sequence). The CDR3 is made up of 15 amino acids.

There are a few counts of this clonotype. The genes are TRBV6-1 and TRBJ2-7, with D possibly being TRBD1 (5 bases). Germline V CDR1 and CDR2: MNHNS, SASEGT. This CDR3 region has 12 residues. V was cut by 9 bases and J by 2 bases, with 11 bases left in between. CDR3 nucleotide sequence: TGTGCCAGAGGACACCTTACCTACGAGCAGTACTTC. Amino acids: CARGHLTYEQYF.

CDR3 residues: CASSQDGDTDTQYF. For the CDR3, the DNA is TGCGCCAGCAGCCAAGATGGGGACACAGATACGCAGTATTTT. The rearrangement joins TRBV4-3 to TRBJ2-3, with D hard to call. The V gene lost 0 bases and the J gene lost 2 bases, with 6 bases spanning the gap. Per the germline V gene, CDR1 is LGHNA and CDR2 is YSLEER. There are 14 residues in the CDR3.

The chain uses TRBV6-1 and TRBJ2-1; possible D gene TRBD1, 6 bases. The CDR3 is made up of 14 amino acids. Germline CDR1 is MNHNS and CDR2 is SASEGT. The V gene lost 8 bases and the J gene lost 3 bases, with 14 bases spanning the gap. The CDR3 bases are TGTGCCAGCGTAATGAGGGGGTTCTACAATGAGCAGTTCTTC. This codes for CASVMRGFYNEQFF.

The table lists this clonotype with many counts. This rearrangement joins TRBV28 to TRBJ2-7, with 14 bases that match TRBD2. J lost 2 bases, V lost 4 bases, and 16 bases had no gene match. The CDR3 spans 20 residues. CDR1 and CDR2 (germline): MDHEN, SYDVKM. The CDR3 spells CASSSLKTSGRAGKPYEQYF. As DNA, the CDR3 is TGTGCCAGCAGTTCCCTCAAGACTAGCGGGAGGGCCGGGAAACCCTACGAGCAGTACTTC.

The chain couples TRBV24-1 to TRBJ2-3; 7 bases are a match to TRBD2. This CDR3 has 17 residues. The J segment lost 0 bases and the V segment lost 3 bases, leaving 8 bases of the junction unmatched. Germline-derived CDR1 and CDR2 are KGHDR and SFDVKD. CDR3 DNA sequence: TGTGCCACCAGTGATCGGACCCTTAGCGGGAGCACAGATACGCAGTATTTT. Translated: CATSDRTLSGSTDTQYF.

The chain has TRBV6-5 and TRBJ2-7; D is unclear. This CDR3 has 13 residues. Germline V lookup: CDR1 MNHEY, CDR2 SVGAGI. Trimming cost V 2 bases and J 2 bases, with 7 bases left between them. The chain's CDR3 is CASSYNAAYEQYF. For the CDR3, the DNA is TGTGCCAGCAGTTACAACGCCGCCTACGAGCAGTACTTC.

This clonotype turned up a few times. The V call is TRBV5-5, the J call TRBJ2-5; tentatively, D is TRBD1 (6 bases). Between the trimmed V and J ends, which lost 6 bases and 2 bases, there was a span of 11 bases. CDR1 is SGHKS, CDR2 YYEKEE, per germline (reference sequence). CDR3 size: 13 residues. CDR3 in amino acids: CASNPGTQETQYF. The CDR3 DNA is TGTGCCAGCAACCCCGGGACACAAGAGACCCAGTACTTC.

This clonotype appeared a few times. The rearrangement links TRBV18 to TRBJ1-4; 9 positions match TRBD1. V shed 2 bases, J shed 7 bases, and the junction held 8 bases outside the gene matches. Germline-derived CDR1 and CDR2 are KGHSH and LQKENI. The CDR3 consists of 16 residues. CDR3: CASSPILGTGPEKLFF. As DNA, the CDR3 is TGTGCCAGCTCACCAATTTTAGGGACAGGGCCTGAAAAACTGTTTTTT.

This clonotype was recorded once. The chain combines TRBV6-7 with TRBJ2-7, with 8 bases lining up with TRBD1. TRBV6-7 is an open reading frame, and its role is uncertain. The CDR3 consists of 16 residues. Germline trimming cut 5 bases from V and 0 bases from J; bases unmatched to any gene: 9. The DNA of the CDR3 is TGTGCCAGCAGTCGCTCGGACAGGGACATCTCCTACGAGCAGTACTTC. This encodes CASSRSDRDISYEQYF.

V gene TRBV20-1 combines with J gene TRBJ2-5; 8 bases are shared with TRBD2. This CDR3 is 15 amino acids long. Germline values: CDR1 DFQATT, CDR2 SNEGSKA (reference sequence). After removal of 0 bases from V and 6 bases from J, the junction contained 9 bases not matched to a gene. The CDR3 coding sequence is TGCAGTGCTAGAGAAAGGAGACTAGCGTCTCAGACCCAGTACTTC. Residues: CSARERRLASQTQYF.

The rearrangement uses TRBV4-1 and TRBJ2-5; 9 bases map to TRBD1. J gave up 1 base and V 5 bases, and 8 bases lay outside the gene matches. CDR1 MGHRA and CDR2 YSYEKL come from the germline V gene. CDR3 length: 16 residues. This chain's CDR3 is CASSSFPGQGQETQYF. The DNA for the CDR3 is TGCGCCAGCAGCTCATTCCCGGGACAGGGCCAAGAGACCCAGTACTTC.